This is a list of T cell receptor beta chains from one sample in a study of T cell responses to AZD1222 COVID-19 vaccine. Data came from immunoSEQ multiplex PCR; TCRdb stores just in-frame clones and leaves some out. Of 100,000 to 150,000 clones listed, over 85% are singletons. Sequenced material: peripheral blood, taken on day 0 of AZD1222 vaccination. The receptors derive from an adult in good health. Each CDR3 is given with its conserved first and last residue. Fields, in order: clone size, D gene, V gene, J gene, CDR3 DNA, CDR3 protein. A D gene is named only where the DNA matches it firmly. For some rows the clone size is stated as once, few or many, or as a class when expanded; others skip it.

clone_size: -; d_call: TRBD1; v_call: TRBV7-9; j_call: TRBJ1-2; cdr3_nt: TGTGCCAGCAGCTTAAGACCGGGACAGGGGCCCCTCCGGTTC; cdr3_aa: CASSLRPGQGPLRF
clone_size: once; d_call: TRBD1; v_call: TRBV30; j_call: TRBJ1-5; cdr3_nt: TGTGCCTGGACGCAGGGGGCCAGGCAGCCCCAGCATTTT; cdr3_aa: CAWTQGARQPQHF
clone_size: -; d_call: -; v_call: TRBV7-3; j_call: TRBJ2-1; cdr3_nt: TGTGCCAGCAGCTTAAATCCTGACGCACCGGGAGTCTTC; cdr3_aa: CASSLNPDAPGVF
clone_size: -; d_call: -; v_call: TRBV3-1/TRBV3-2; j_call: TRBJ2-7; cdr3_nt: TGTGCCAGCAGCCAAGATACTGGCTTAACCTACGAGCAGTACTTC; cdr3_aa: CASSQDTGLTYEQYF
clone_size: -; d_call: -; v_call: TRBV19; j_call: TRBJ1-4; cdr3_nt: TGTGCCAGTAAAGGTGAATCGGGTGAAAAACTGTTTTTT; cdr3_aa: CASKGESGEKLFF
clone_size: -; d_call: -; v_call: TRBV2; j_call: TRBJ2-7; cdr3_nt: TGTGCCAGCAGGGATTCGGCGGACGAGCAGTACTTC; cdr3_aa: CASRDSADEQYF
clone_size: once; d_call: TRBD1; v_call: TRBV28; j_call: TRBJ2-7; cdr3_nt: TGTGCCAGCAGGGGACAGGGGGACTACTACGAGCAGTACTTC; cdr3_aa: CASRGQGDYYEQYF
clone_size: -; d_call: -; v_call: TRBV19; j_call: TRBJ1-1; cdr3_nt: TGTGCCAGTAGTATTGGGGTCCACCCTGAAGCTTTCTTT; cdr3_aa: CASSIGVHPEAFF
clone_size: -; d_call: -; v_call: TRBV5-1; j_call: TRBJ1-1; cdr3_nt: TGCGCCAGCAGCTTGACAGAGACTGAAGCTTTCTTT; cdr3_aa: CASSLTETEAFF
clone_size: -; d_call: TRBD1; v_call: TRBV5-1; j_call: TRBJ2-7; cdr3_nt: TGCGCCAGCAGCGCCCACAGGGGGCCTACCTACGAGCAGTACTTC; cdr3_aa: CASSAHRGPTYEQYF
clone_size: -; d_call: -; v_call: TRBV2; j_call: TRBJ1-2; cdr3_nt: TGTGCCAGCATTGCAGGGAAGTTAGCTAACTATGGCTACACCTTC; cdr3_aa: CASIAGKLANYGYTF
clone_size: -; d_call: TRBD2; v_call: TRBV7-9; j_call: TRBJ2-1; cdr3_nt: TGTGCCAGCAGCGTCGGACTAGCGGGAGTAGATGAGCAGTTCTTC; cdr3_aa: CASSVGLAGVDEQFF
clone_size: -; d_call: -; v_call: TRBV11-2; j_call: TRBJ2-1; cdr3_nt: TGTGCCAGCAGCTTAGATCACTCTTTTGAGCAGTTCTTC; cdr3_aa: CASSLDHSFEQFF
clone_size: once; d_call: TRBD1; v_call: TRBV19; j_call: TRBJ1-5; cdr3_nt: TGTGCCAGTAGTATTCGGACAGGGTGGAATCAGCCCCAGCATTTT; cdr3_aa: CASSIRTGWNQPQHF
clone_size: -; d_call: -; v_call: TRBV7-9; j_call: TRBJ1-1; cdr3_nt: TGTGCCAGCAGCCCCGGGGGGACTGAAGCTTTCTTT; cdr3_aa: CASSPGGTEAFF
clone_size: -; d_call: -; v_call: TRBV15; j_call: TRBJ2-2; cdr3_nt: TGTGCCACCAGCAGCGGGCTAGCATCCGGGGAGCTGTTTTTT; cdr3_aa: CATSSGLASGELFF
clone_size: -; d_call: -; v_call: TRBV30; j_call: TRBJ1-2; cdr3_nt: TGTGCCCGGGCAGTGCCCCCTAACTATGGCTACACCTTC; cdr3_aa: CARAVPPNYGYTF
clone_size: -; d_call: -; v_call: TRBV7-2; j_call: TRBJ2-4; cdr3_nt: TGTGCCAGCAGCTTAGGTCGCGGAGGGGGTCTGAAAAACATTCAGTACTTC; cdr3_aa: CASSLGRGGGLKNIQYF
clone_size: -; d_call: TRBD1; v_call: TRBV6-1; j_call: TRBJ2-2; cdr3_nt: TGTGCCATTAGGACAGGCCAAAACACCGGGGAGCTGTTTTTT; cdr3_aa: CAIRTGQNTGELFF
clone_size: -; d_call: -; v_call: TRBV6-5; j_call: TRBJ2-1; cdr3_nt: TGTGCCAGCAGCATCCTCGGCGGGTACAATGAGCAGTTCTTC; cdr3_aa: CASSILGGYNEQFF
clone_size: -; d_call: -; v_call: TRBV6-5; j_call: TRBJ1-5; cdr3_nt: TGTGCCACCCTGCGACAGATCAATCAGCCCCAGCATTTT; cdr3_aa: CATLRQINQPQHF
clone_size: -; d_call: -; v_call: TRBV18; j_call: TRBJ2-3; cdr3_nt: TGTGCCAGCTCACCGGGACGCTACACAGATACGCAGTATTTT; cdr3_aa: CASSPGRYTDTQYF
clone_size: -; d_call: -; v_call: TRBV6-2/TRBV6-3; j_call: TRBJ2-7; cdr3_nt: TGTGCCAGCAGTCCGAGCTACGAGCAGTACTTC; cdr3_aa: CASSPSYEQYF
clone_size: -; d_call: -; v_call: TRBV14; j_call: TRBJ2-3; cdr3_nt: TGTGCCAGCAGCCTAAGAAATGCGGGCACAGATACGCAGTATTTT; cdr3_aa: CASSLRNAGTDTQYF
clone_size: -; d_call: -; v_call: TRBV2; j_call: TRBJ1-3; cdr3_nt: TGTGCCAGCAGTCGGACAGTTGGCTCGGGAAACACCATATATTTT; cdr3_aa: CASSRTVGSGNTIYF
clone_size: -; d_call: TRBD1; v_call: TRBV7-2; j_call: TRBJ1-2; cdr3_nt: TGTGCCAGCAGCCCCCCGGACAGGACCTATGGCTACACCTTC; cdr3_aa: CASSPPDRTYGYTF
clone_size: -; d_call: -; v_call: TRBV2; j_call: TRBJ2-1; cdr3_nt: TGTGCCGCTCGGCGTAACCTAGCGAGCTCCTACAATGAGCAGTTCTTC; cdr3_aa: CAARRNLASSYNEQFF
clone_size: -; d_call: TRBD1; v_call: TRBV20-1; j_call: TRBJ1-1; cdr3_nt: TGCAGTGCTAGTAGGGGGCACTTGAACACTGAAGCTTTCTTT; cdr3_aa: CSASRGHLNTEAFF
clone_size: -; d_call: TRBD2; v_call: TRBV9; j_call: TRBJ2-2; cdr3_nt: TGTGCCAGCAGCGATGGACTAGCGGGAGGGCAAACCGGGGAGCTGTTTTTT; cdr3_aa: CASSDGLAGGQTGELFF
clone_size: -; d_call: -; v_call: TRBV7-9; j_call: TRBJ2-7; cdr3_nt: TGTGCCAGCAGCTTATGGAAAAGGGGCCGCAACTACGAGCAGTACTTC; cdr3_aa: CASSLWKRGRNYEQYF
clone_size: -; d_call: -; v_call: TRBV19; j_call: TRBJ1-1; cdr3_nt: TGTGCCAGTAGTATATCCGGGGGGGGCACTGAAGCTTTCTTT; cdr3_aa: CASSISGGGTEAFF
clone_size: -; d_call: -; v_call: TRBV27; j_call: TRBJ2-3; cdr3_nt: TGTGCCAGCAGTTTTTTCCCAGGGCAAGGAATCACAGATACGCAGTATTTT; cdr3_aa: CASSFFPGQGITDTQYF
clone_size: -; d_call: -; v_call: TRBV7-2; j_call: TRBJ2-1; cdr3_nt: TGTGCCAGCAGCCTCCTTTCCCGGCGGCCCTCCTACAATGAGCAGTTCTTC; cdr3_aa: CASSLLSRRPSYNEQFF
clone_size: -; d_call: TRBD2; v_call: TRBV5-4; j_call: TRBJ2-7; cdr3_nt: TGTGCCAGCAGCTTGGCGGGAGGGTCTGAGCAGTACTTC; cdr3_aa: CASSLAGGSEQYF
clone_size: -; d_call: -; v_call: TRBV11-2; j_call: TRBJ2-7; cdr3_nt: TGTGCCAGCAGCCTAGGGGGGACTCGAACCTACGAGCAGTACTTC; cdr3_aa: CASSLGGTRTYEQYF
clone_size: -; d_call: -; v_call: TRBV29-1; j_call: TRBJ1-1; cdr3_nt: TGCAGCGTTGCCTATGTCGGGCCTCGCGGTATCACTGAAGCTTTCTTT; cdr3_aa: CSVAYVGPRGITEAFF
clone_size: once; d_call: -; v_call: TRBV7-2; j_call: TRBJ2-3; cdr3_nt: TGTGCCAGCAGCGACCGGGACGGTGATACGCAGTATTTT; cdr3_aa: CASSDRDGDTQYF
clone_size: -; d_call: TRBD1; v_call: TRBV11-3; j_call: TRBJ2-3; cdr3_nt: TGTGCCAGCAGTCCCGGGACAGGGAGGACAGATACGCAGTATTTT; cdr3_aa: CASSPGTGRTDTQYF
clone_size: once; d_call: -; v_call: TRBV7-9; j_call: TRBJ1-5; cdr3_nt: TGTGCCAGCAGCCGGACAGAACTACAGCCCCAGCATTTT; cdr3_aa: CASSRTELQPQHF
clone_size: -; d_call: -; v_call: TRBV9; j_call: TRBJ2-1; cdr3_nt: TGTGCCAGCAGCGATAGGAGGGGAAACAATGAGCAGTTCTTC; cdr3_aa: CASSDRRGNNEQFF
clone_size: -; d_call: TRBD1; v_call: TRBV7-2; j_call: TRBJ2-1; cdr3_nt: TGTGCCAGCAGCTTAGGCCCGGGACAGCCACGGCAGTTCTTC; cdr3_aa: CASSLGPGQPRQFF
clone_size: -; d_call: TRBD1; v_call: TRBV19; j_call: TRBJ1-5; cdr3_nt: TGTGCCAGTAGTCTGGGACAGGCCACAAGCGGTCAGCCCCAGCATTTT; cdr3_aa: CASSLGQATSGQPQHF
clone_size: -; d_call: -; v_call: TRBV6-6; j_call: TRBJ2-3; cdr3_nt: TGTGCCAGCAGTTACAGCCAGCAGACCTATACGCAGTATTTT; cdr3_aa: CASSYSQQTYTQYF
clone_size: -; d_call: -; v_call: TRBV5-1; j_call: TRBJ2-5; cdr3_nt: TGCGCCAGCAGCTTGGTGGGGGCGGCAGGAGAGACCCAGTACTTC; cdr3_aa: CASSLVGAAGETQYF
clone_size: -; d_call: -; v_call: TRBV10-1; j_call: TRBJ2-3; cdr3_nt: TGCGCCAGCAGTGAATACCGGGACGATCACACAGATACGCAGTATTTT; cdr3_aa: CASSEYRDDHTDTQYF
clone_size: -; d_call: TRBD1; v_call: TRBV5-6; j_call: TRBJ1-2; cdr3_nt: TGTGCCAGCAGCAGGGACAGGGATTATGGCTACACCTTC; cdr3_aa: CASSRDRDYGYTF
clone_size: -; d_call: TRBD2; v_call: TRBV25-1; j_call: TRBJ2-1; cdr3_nt: TGTGCCAGCGGCGATGGGTTAGCGGGGAGTTACAATGAGCAGTTCTTC; cdr3_aa: CASGDGLAGSYNEQFF
clone_size: -; d_call: TRBD1; v_call: TRBV7-2; j_call: TRBJ1-1; cdr3_nt: TGTGCCAGCAGCTTTACGGGGGGGACAGGGGCCCATGAAGCTTTCTTT; cdr3_aa: CASSFTGGTGAHEAFF
clone_size: -; d_call: TRBD1; v_call: TRBV19; j_call: TRBJ1-1; cdr3_nt: TGTGCCAGTAGTCTGGACAGGGATAGCACTGAAGCTTTCTTT; cdr3_aa: CASSLDRDSTEAFF
clone_size: -; d_call: -; v_call: TRBV7-2; j_call: TRBJ2-5; cdr3_nt: TGTGCCAGCTCCTTCGAGAGCGAGGTTCAAGAGACCCAGTACTTC; cdr3_aa: CASSFESEVQETQYF
clone_size: many; d_call: TRBD2; v_call: TRBV9; j_call: TRBJ2-5; cdr3_nt: TGTGCCAGCAGCGTAGGTGTCAGCGGGGGGTTGGATGAGACCCAGTACTTC; cdr3_aa: CASSVGVSGGLDETQYF
clone_size: few; d_call: -; v_call: TRBV5-6; j_call: TRBJ1-1; cdr3_nt: TGTGCCAGCAGCTTGACAGAGAACACTGAAGCTTTCTTT; cdr3_aa: CASSLTENTEAFF
clone_size: once; d_call: TRBD2; v_call: TRBV4-3; j_call: TRBJ2-7; cdr3_nt: TGCGCCAGCAGCCAAGATAGTACTAGCGGGTACGAGCAGTACTTC; cdr3_aa: CASSQDSTSGYEQYF
clone_size: -; d_call: -; v_call: TRBV30; j_call: TRBJ2-2; cdr3_nt: TGTGCCTGGAACCGGGAGAACACCGGGGAGCTGTTTTTT; cdr3_aa: CAWNRENTGELFF